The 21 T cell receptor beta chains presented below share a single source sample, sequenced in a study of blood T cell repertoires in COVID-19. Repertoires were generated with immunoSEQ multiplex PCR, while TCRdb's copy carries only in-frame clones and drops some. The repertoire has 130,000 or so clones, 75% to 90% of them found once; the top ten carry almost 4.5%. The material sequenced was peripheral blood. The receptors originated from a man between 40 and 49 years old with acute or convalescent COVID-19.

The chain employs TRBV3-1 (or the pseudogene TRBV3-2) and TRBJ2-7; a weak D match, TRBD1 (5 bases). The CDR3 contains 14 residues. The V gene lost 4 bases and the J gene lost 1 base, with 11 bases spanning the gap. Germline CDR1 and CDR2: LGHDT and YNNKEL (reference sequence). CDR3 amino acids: CASSPRRQSYEQYF. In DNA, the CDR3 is TGTGCCAGCAGCCCCAGAAGACAGTCCTACGAGCAGTACTTC.

CDR3 loop: CASSQGKFGTSRTDTQYF. DNA for the CDR3: TGTGCCAGCAGCCAGGGTAAATTCGGGACTAGCCGTACAGATACGCAGTATTTT. The chain joins TRBV14 to TRBJ2-3; TRBD2 matches 9 bases. This CDR3 has 18 residues. V shed 3 bases and J 3 bases; nucleotides not matched to a gene: 13. Germline CDR1 reads SGHDN; CDR2 reads FVKESK.

CDR3 residues: CATSDSAGKRRYGYTF. In nucleotides, the CDR3 is TGTGCCACCAGTGATTCTGCGGGGAAGCGTCGCTATGGCTACACCTTC. The V call is TRBV24-1, the J call TRBJ1-2; D uncertain. Germline V gene lookup returns CDR1 KGHDR and CDR2 SFDVKD. CDR3 length: 16 amino acids. V was trimmed by 2 bases and J by 4 bases, leaving 16 bases between them.

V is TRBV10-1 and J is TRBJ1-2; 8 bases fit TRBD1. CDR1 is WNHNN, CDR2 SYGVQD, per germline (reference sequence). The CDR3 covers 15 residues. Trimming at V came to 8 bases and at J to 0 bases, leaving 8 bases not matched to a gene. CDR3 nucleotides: TGCGCCAGCGGAATACAGGGGGTAGCTAACTATGGCTACACCTTC. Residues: CASGIQGVANYGYTF.

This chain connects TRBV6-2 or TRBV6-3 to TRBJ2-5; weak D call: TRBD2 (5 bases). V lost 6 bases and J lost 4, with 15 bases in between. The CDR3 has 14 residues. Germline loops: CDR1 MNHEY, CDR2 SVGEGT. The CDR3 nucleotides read TGTGCCAGCAGCCATAACCGGGGAACAGAGACCCAGTACTTC. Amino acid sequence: CASSHNRGTETQYF.

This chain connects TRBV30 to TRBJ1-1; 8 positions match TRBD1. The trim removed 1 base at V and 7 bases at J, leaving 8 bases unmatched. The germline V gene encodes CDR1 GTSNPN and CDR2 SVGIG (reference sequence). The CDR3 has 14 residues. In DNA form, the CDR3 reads TGTGCCTGGAGTGGCACAGGGGGGCGGATTGAAGCTTTCTTT. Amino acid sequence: CAWSGTGGRIEAFF.

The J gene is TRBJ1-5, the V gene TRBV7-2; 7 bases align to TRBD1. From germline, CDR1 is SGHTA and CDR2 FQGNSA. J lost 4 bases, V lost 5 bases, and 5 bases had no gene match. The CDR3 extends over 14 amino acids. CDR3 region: CASSPGQRNQPQHF. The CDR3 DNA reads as TGTGCCAGCAGCCCGGGACAGAGGAATCAGCCCCAGCATTTT.

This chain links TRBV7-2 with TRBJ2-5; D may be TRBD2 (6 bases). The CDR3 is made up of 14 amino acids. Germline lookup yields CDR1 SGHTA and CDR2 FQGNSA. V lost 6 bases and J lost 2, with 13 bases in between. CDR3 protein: CASSPNGLQETQYF. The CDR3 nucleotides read TGTGCCAGCAGTCCGAATGGACTACAAGAGACCCAGTACTTC.

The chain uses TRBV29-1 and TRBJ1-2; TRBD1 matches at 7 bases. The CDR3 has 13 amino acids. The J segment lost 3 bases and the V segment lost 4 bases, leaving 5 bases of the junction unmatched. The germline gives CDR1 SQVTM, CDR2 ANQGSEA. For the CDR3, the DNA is TGCAGCGTTGGACAGGGCGGTTACTATGGCTACACCTTC. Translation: CSVGQGGYYGYTF. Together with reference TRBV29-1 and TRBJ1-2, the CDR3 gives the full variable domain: SAVISQKPSRDICQRGTSLTIQCQVDSQVTMMFWYRQQPGQSLTLIATANQGSEATYESGFVIDKFPISRPNLTFSTLTVSNMSPEDSSIYLCSVGQGGYYGYTFGSGTRLTVV.

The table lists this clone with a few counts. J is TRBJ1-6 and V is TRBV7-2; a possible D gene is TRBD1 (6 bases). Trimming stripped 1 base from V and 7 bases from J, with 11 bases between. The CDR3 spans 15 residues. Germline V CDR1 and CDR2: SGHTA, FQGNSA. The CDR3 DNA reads TGTGCCAGCAGCTTAGGGTCCGGACAGAATTCACCCCTCCACTTT. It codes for CASSLGSGQNSPLHF. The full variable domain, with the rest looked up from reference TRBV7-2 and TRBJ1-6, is GAGVSQSPSNKVTEKGKDVELRCDPISGHTALYWYRQSLGQGLEFLIYFQGNSAPDKSGLPSDRFSAERTGGSVSTLTIQRTQQEDSAVYLCASSLGSGQNSPLHFGNGTRLTVT.

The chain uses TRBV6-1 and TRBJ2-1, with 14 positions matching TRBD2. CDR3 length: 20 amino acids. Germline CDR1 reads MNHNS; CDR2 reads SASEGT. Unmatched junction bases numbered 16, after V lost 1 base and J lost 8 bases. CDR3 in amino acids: CASSEVLTSGRASNIHEQFF. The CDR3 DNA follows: TGTGCCAGCAGTGAAGTGTTGACTAGCGGGAGGGCCTCAAACATTCATGAGCAGTTCTTC.

The CDR3 region has the DNA TGTGCCAGCAGCTCCACAGGGGGCAAGACCGGGGAGCTGTTTTTT. It yields the protein CASSSTGGKTGELFF. The chain couples TRBV7-8 to TRBJ2-2; 9 bases are shared with TRBD1. CDR1 and CDR2 (germline): SGHVS, FQNEAQ. V trimming: 4 bases; J trimming: 5 bases; junction bases outside the gene matches: 5. This CDR3 region has 15 residues.

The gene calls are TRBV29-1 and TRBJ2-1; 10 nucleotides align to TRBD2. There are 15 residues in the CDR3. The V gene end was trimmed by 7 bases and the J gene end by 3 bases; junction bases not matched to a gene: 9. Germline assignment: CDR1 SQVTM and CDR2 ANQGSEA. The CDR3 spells CSALPLAGVYNEQFF. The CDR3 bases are TGCAGCGCCCTCCCCCTAGCGGGAGTCTACAATGAGCAGTTCTTC.

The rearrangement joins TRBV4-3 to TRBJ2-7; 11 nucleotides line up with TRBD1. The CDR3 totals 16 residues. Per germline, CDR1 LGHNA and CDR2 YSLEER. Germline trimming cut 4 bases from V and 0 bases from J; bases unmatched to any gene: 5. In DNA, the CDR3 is TGCGCCAGCAGCCGTACCGGGACAGGGGGCTCCTACGAGCAGTACTTC. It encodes CASSRTGTGGSYEQYF.

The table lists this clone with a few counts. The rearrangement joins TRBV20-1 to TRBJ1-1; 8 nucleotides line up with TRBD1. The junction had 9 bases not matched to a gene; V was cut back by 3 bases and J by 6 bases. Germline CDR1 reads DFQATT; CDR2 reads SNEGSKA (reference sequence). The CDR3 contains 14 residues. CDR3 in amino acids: CSASNLGQGAEAFF. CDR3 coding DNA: TGCAGTGCTAGTAACCTCGGACAGGGCGCTGAAGCTTTCTTT.

The CDR3 loop is CASSLVVGQGAFTEAFF. In DNA, the CDR3 is TGTGCCAGCAGCTTGGTGGTAGGACAGGGGGCCTTCACTGAAGCTTTCTTT. V and J are TRBV5-4 and TRBJ1-1, with TRBD1 matching 11 bases. The CDR3 length is 17 residues. Germline assignment: CDR1 SGHNT and CDR2 YYREEE (reference sequence). The junction had 8 bases not matched to a gene; V was cut back by 0 bases and J by 4 bases.

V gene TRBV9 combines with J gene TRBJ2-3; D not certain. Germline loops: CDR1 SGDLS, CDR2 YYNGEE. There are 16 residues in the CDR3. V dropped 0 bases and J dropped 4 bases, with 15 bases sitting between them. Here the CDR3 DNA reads TGTGCCAGCAGCGTAGAAGACGGCGGATGGGCAGATACGCAGTATTTT. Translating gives CASSVEDGGWADTQYF.

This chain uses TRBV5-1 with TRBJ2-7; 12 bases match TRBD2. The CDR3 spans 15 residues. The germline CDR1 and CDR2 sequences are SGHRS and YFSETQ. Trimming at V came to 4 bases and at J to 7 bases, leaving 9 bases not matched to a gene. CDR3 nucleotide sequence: TGCGCCAGCAGCCCCCTAGCGGGGGGGGGAGGGGAGCAGTACTTC. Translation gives CASSPLAGGGGEQYF.

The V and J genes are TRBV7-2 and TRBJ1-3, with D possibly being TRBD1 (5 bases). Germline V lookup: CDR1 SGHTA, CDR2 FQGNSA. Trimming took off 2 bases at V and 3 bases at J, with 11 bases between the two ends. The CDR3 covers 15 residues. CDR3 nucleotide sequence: TGTGCCAGCAGCTTATCAGGGTCGGATGGAAACACCATATATTTT. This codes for CASSLSGSDGNTIYF.

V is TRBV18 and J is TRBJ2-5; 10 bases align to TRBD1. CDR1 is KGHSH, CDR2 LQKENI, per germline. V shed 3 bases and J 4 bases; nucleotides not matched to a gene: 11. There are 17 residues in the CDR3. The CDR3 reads CASSPAPRQGAPETQYF. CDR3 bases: TGTGCCAGCTCACCGGCCCCGAGACAGGGGGCCCCAGAGACCCAGTACTTC.

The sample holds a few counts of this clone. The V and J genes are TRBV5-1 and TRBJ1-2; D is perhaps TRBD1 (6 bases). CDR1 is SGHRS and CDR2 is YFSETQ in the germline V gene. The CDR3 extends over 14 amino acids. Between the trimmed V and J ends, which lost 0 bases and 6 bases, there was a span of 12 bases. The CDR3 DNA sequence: TGCGCCAGCAGCTTGGAAACAGGGAAGGATGGCTACACCTTC. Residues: CASSLETGKDGYTF.